This TCR beta chain was found in a study of CD8 T cells in ankylosing spondylitis. Study-wide points: Characteristic, it appeared, of ankylosing spondylitis blood was a TCR beta motif of fewer than 10 highly homologous variants.

This clonotype was detected ten times or more. Its antigen is not identified. This CDR3 is 14 amino acids long. J gave up 5 bases and V 4 bases, and 11 bases lay outside the gene matches. Germline V lookup: CDR1 DFQATT, CDR2 SNEGSKA (reference sequence). TCRdb used MiXCR to reprocess the 5' RACE reads, holding one entry per CDR3 protein. The repertoire holds tens of thousands of distinct CDR3 sequences, about 6.2% seen once, with roughly 5% in the top ten. This TCR was sampled from a male donor with ankylosing spondylitis. Sequenced sample: synovial fluid, either unsorted or a sorted T cell fraction (not recorded which). This chain links TRBV20-1 with TRBJ2-7; 7 nucleotides align to TRBD2. The CDR3: CSAKLPGGRNEQYF. The CDR3, as DNA: TGCAGTGCTAAACTTCCGGGAGGAAGGAACGAGCAGTACTTC.